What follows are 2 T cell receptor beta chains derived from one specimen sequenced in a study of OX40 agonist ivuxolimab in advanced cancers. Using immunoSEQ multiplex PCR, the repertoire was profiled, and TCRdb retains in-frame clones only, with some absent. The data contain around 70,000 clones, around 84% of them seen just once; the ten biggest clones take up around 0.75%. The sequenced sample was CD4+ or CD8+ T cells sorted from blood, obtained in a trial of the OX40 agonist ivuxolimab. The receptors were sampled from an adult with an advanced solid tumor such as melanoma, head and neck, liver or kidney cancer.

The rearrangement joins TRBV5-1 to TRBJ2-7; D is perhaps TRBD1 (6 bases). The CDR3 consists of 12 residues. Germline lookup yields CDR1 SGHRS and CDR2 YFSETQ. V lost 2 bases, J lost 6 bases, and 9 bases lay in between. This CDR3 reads CASSFSGAEQYF. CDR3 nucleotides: TGCGCCAGCAGCTTTTCAGGGGCCGAGCAGTACTTC.

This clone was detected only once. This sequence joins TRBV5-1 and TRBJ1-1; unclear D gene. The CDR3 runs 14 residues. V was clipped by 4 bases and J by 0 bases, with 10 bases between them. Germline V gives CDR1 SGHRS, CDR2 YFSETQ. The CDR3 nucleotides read TGCGCCAGCAGCATGGCAGGCATGAACACTGAAGCTTTCTTT. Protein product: CASSMAGMNTEAFF.